The 16 T cell receptor beta chains below all came from one sample that was sequenced in a study of STAT5B mutations in CD4+ large granular lymphocyte leukemia. Produced via immunoSEQ multiplex PCR; TCRdb's table is partial and in-frame only. This table holds around 24,000 clones, about 80% found once. The sequencing sample was made of CD4+ T cells from blood buffy coats. Source of these receptors: a human donor in good health.

The V call is TRBV18, the J call TRBJ1-2; 7 bases are a match to TRBD1. This CDR3 region has 13 residues. Looked up from germline, CDR1 is KGHSH and CDR2 is LQKENI. Trimming removed 0 bases from V and 7 bases from J; junction bases left unmatched: 2. The CDR3 loop is CASSPPDRVGYTF. The CDR3 DNA follows: TGTGCCAGCTCACCACCTGACAGGGTTGGCTACACCTTC.

For the CDR3, the DNA is TGTGCCAGCAGCCCACGGACAGTCGACCTCAATCAGCCCCAGCATTTT. Translation: CASSPRTVDLNQPQHF. This chain links TRBV27 with TRBJ1-5; D perhaps matches TRBD1 (6 bases). The germline V gene has CDR1 MNHEY and CDR2 SMNVEV (reference sequence). The V gene lost 6 bases and the J gene lost 3 bases, with 18 bases spanning the gap. This CDR3 has 16 residues.

This rearrangement joins TRBV19 to TRBJ2-2; 7 positions match TRBD2. CDR1 is LNHDA, CDR2 SQIVND, per germline (reference sequence). The CDR3 is 16 residues long. V dropped 3 bases and J dropped 0; count of bases not matched to a gene: 4. CDR3 nucleotide sequence: TGTGCCAGTAGTATGCGGGGGAGCGCGAACACCGGGGAGCTGTTTTTT. Translated, it gives CASSMRGSANTGELFF.

J is TRBJ2-2 and V is TRBV6-5; TRBD2 is a possible D gene (6 bases). The CDR3 consists of 14 residues. Germline V gene lookup returns CDR1 MNHEY and CDR2 SVGAGI. Trimming stripped 6 bases from V and 5 bases from J, with 13 bases between. The CDR3: CASRTGEFTGELFF. The DNA of the CDR3 is TGTGCCAGCAGAACGGGGGAATTTACCGGGGAGCTGTTTTTT.

The chain is built from TRBV6-1 and TRBJ2-5; 9 bases align to TRBD1. The CDR3 totals 16 residues. J gave up 5 bases and V 4 bases, and 11 bases lay outside the gene matches. Germline CDR1 is MNHNS and CDR2 is SASEGT. Here the CDR3 DNA reads TGTGCCAGCAGTGCGATAAGGGGACAGGGCGGGGAGACCCAGTACTTC. It codes for CASSAIRGQGGETQYF.

The V gene is TRBV28, the J gene TRBJ2-7; D is perhaps TRBD2 (6 bases). The V end lost 10 bases, the J end lost 6 bases, and 19 bases lay between the germline ends. The CDR3 is made up of 13 amino acids. CDR1 MDHEN and CDR2 SYDVKM come from the germline V gene. CDR3 DNA: TGTGCCACCCACCGGCGCGGGGAAGCCGAGCAGTACGTC. It yields the protein CATHRRGEAEQYV.

CDR3 amino acids: CASSLSKGLGYTF. CDR3 nucleotide sequence: TGTGCCAGCAGTTTGAGCAAGGGCCTTGGCTACACCTTC. The J gene is TRBJ1-2, the V gene TRBV28; D not resolved. Looked up from germline, CDR1 is MDHEN and CDR2 is SYDVKM. This CDR3 contains 13 residues. Trimming removed 3 bases from V and 7 bases from J, with 12 bases in between.

The J gene is TRBJ1-1, the V gene TRBV6-1; possible D gene TRBD1, 6 bases. The CDR3 sequence is 15 residues long. V was shortened by 6 bases and J by 6 bases, with 20 bases between the two germline ends. Germline values: CDR1 MNHNS, CDR2 SASEGT. CDR3 nucleotide sequence: TGTGCCAGCAGCGCCCCCCGGCAGGGGAAGGCTGAAGCTTTCTTT. Protein sequence: CASSAPRQGKAEAFF.

This chain joins TRBV11-2 and TRBJ1-4, with D hard to call. Trimming shortened V by 8 bases and J by 7 bases, and 20 bases separated the two germline ends. The CDR3 contains 15 residues. The germline V gene has CDR1 SGHAT and CDR2 FQNNGV. The CDR3 DNA reads TGTGCCAGCGGCAAAGACGGGAACCTGGGTGAAAAACTGTTTTTT. Translation gives CASGKDGNLGEKLFF.

The genes are TRBV6-5 and TRBJ2-3; tentatively, D is TRBD2 (6 bases). The V and J ends lost 2 bases and 4 bases respectively, with 10 bases between them. Per germline, CDR1 MNHEY and CDR2 SVGAGI. This CDR3 comprises 14 residues. For the CDR3, the DNA is TGTGCCAGCAGTTACGGGCGGGACCCAGATACGCAGTATTTT. Translated: CASSYGRDPDTQYF.

This clone was counted a few times. The rearrangement links TRBV7-2 to TRBJ1-6, with D possibly matching TRBD1 (5 bases). Germline loops: CDR1 SGHTA, CDR2 FQGNSA. V dropped 3 bases and J dropped 8 bases, with 17 bases sitting between them. This CDR3 has 16 residues. The DNA for the CDR3 is TGTGCCAGCAGCTTTCGGTCGGGCAGGGAGGATTCACCCCTCCACTTT. This encodes CASSFRSGREDSPLHF.

The chain links TRBV28 to TRBJ1-4; a possible D gene is TRBD1 (5 bases). The CDR3 length is 13 residues. The ends were cut back, 10 bases at V and 3 bases at J, with 12 bases in the middle. Germline V gives CDR1 MDHEN, CDR2 SYDVKM. The CDR3 protein is CATNRWANEKLFF. In nucleotides, the CDR3 is TGTGCCACCAACAGGTGGGCTAATGAAAAACTGTTTTTT.

The J gene is TRBJ1-2, the V gene TRBV4-1, with D maybe TRBD1 (5 bases). Germline V gene lookup returns CDR1 MGHRA and CDR2 YSYEKL. This CDR3 spans 16 amino acids. V was trimmed by 0 bases and J by 5 bases, leaving 16 bases between them. CDR3 DNA: TGCGCCAGCAGCCAAGATGTACGTCAGGGAAGGTATGGCTACACCTTC. It is translated as CASSQDVRQGRYGYTF.

The chain couples TRBV4-1 to TRBJ1-2, with TRBD1 identical over 7 bases. V was clipped by 1 base and J by 4 bases; unmatched bases: 9. This CDR3 is 16 amino acids long. Germline loops: CDR1 MGHRA, CDR2 YSYEKL. CDR3 in amino acids: CASSQVQGIGGYGYTF. The CDR3 bases are TGCGCCAGCAGCCAAGTACAGGGGATTGGTGGCTATGGCTACACCTTC.

The V gene is TRBV18, the J gene TRBJ2-5, with 14 bases identical to TRBD2. This CDR3 comprises 15 residues. CDR1 and CDR2 from the germline V gene are KGHSH and LQKENI. V lost 3 bases and J lost 9; bases outside the gene matches: 6. The chain's CDR3 is CASSPGTSGGRAQYF. The DNA of the CDR3 is TGTGCCAGCTCACCTGGGACTAGCGGGGGCCGGGCCCAGTACTTC.

The CDR3 DNA is TGTGCCAGCTCACCACGAGGACTAGCGATGGAGACCCAGTACTTC. Translation: CASSPRGLAMETQYF. This chain connects TRBV18 to TRBJ2-5; the match to TRBD2 covers 9 bases. Germline CDR1 and CDR2: KGHSH and LQKENI. The trim removed 1 base at V and 5 bases at J, leaving 5 bases unmatched. The CDR3 runs 15 residues.